What follows describes a single TCR beta chain. CDR1 and CDR2 from the germline V gene are LNHDA and SQIVND (reference sequence). With V trimmed by 7 bases and J by 4 bases, 7 bases remained unmatched. The CDR3 is made up of 14 amino acids. In the original workflow: Counts of nucleated cells, estimated from reference gene primer amplification, were obtained. Generated by immunoSEQ multiplex PCR, the TCRdb table keeps only in-frame clones and is missing some. The DNA gave D and trimming, while V, J and clone size come from that table. This table holds some 250,000 clones, 81% found once. The data derive from a study of blood T cell repertoires in COVID-19. Seattle's cohort entered during active infection and was followed longitudinally.

This receptor was obtained from an elderly woman with COVID-19, enrolled during active disease. The sequenced sample was peripheral blood. V usage is TRBV19 and J usage is TRBJ1-5, with 7 bases that match TRBD1. CDR3 sequence reads: CASIPGGHNQPQHF. The CDR3 region has the DNA TGTGCCAGTATCCCAGGGGGGCATAATCAGCCCCAGCATTTT. Full variable domain (outside the CDR3, taken from reference TRBV19 and TRBJ1-5): DGGITQSPKYLFRKEGQNVTLSCEQNLNHDAMYWYRQDPGQGLRLIYYSQIVNDFQKGDIAEGYSVSREKKESFPLTVTSAQKNPTAFYLCASIPGGHNQPQHFGDGTRLSIL.